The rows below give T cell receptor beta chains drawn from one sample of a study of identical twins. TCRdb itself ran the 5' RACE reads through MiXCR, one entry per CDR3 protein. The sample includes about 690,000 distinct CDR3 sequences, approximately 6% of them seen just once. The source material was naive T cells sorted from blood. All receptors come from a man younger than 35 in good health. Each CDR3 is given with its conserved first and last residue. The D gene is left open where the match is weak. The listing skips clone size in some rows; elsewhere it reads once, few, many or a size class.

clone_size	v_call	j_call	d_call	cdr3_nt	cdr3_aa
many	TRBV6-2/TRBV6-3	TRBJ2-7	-	TGTGCCAGCAGTTACTTCAGCTCCGAGCAGTACTTC	CASSYFSSEQYF
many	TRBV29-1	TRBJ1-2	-	TGCAGCGTGGGGGACTACCCGGGCGGCTACACCTTC	CSVGDYPGGYTF
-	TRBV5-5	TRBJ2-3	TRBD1	TGTGCCAGCAGCTTTGAGACAGGGGCCCTCACAGATACGCAGTATTTT	CASSFETGALTDTQYF
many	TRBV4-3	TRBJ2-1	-	TGCGCCAGCAGCCAGGAGGGGAGGAGGGAGCAGTTCTTC	CASSQEGRREQFF
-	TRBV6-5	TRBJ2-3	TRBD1	TGTGCCAGCAGTTACATTCCTGGGACAGCAAAGACAGATACGCAGTATTTT	CASSYIPGTAKTDTQYF
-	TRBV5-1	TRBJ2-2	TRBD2	TGCGCCAGCAGCTTCGGCGGGAGGGCCGACACCGGGGAGCTGTTTTTT	CASSFGGRADTGELFF
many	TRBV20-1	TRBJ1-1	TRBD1	TGCAGTGCTACGACAGGGATCGTGAATGAAGCTTTCTTT	CSATTGIVNEAFF
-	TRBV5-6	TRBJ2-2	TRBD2	TGTGCCAGCAGCTGGGGGACTAGCGGGAGCCACGGGGAGCTGTTTTTT	CASSWGTSGSHGELFF
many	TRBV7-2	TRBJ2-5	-	TGTGCCAGCAGCCCGCAATTGGGGAGGGAGACCCAGTACTTC	CASSPQLGRETQYF
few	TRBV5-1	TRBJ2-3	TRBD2	TGCGCCAGCAGCCTGGAGACTAGCGGGAGTCCAGATACGCAGTATTTT	CASSLETSGSPDTQYF